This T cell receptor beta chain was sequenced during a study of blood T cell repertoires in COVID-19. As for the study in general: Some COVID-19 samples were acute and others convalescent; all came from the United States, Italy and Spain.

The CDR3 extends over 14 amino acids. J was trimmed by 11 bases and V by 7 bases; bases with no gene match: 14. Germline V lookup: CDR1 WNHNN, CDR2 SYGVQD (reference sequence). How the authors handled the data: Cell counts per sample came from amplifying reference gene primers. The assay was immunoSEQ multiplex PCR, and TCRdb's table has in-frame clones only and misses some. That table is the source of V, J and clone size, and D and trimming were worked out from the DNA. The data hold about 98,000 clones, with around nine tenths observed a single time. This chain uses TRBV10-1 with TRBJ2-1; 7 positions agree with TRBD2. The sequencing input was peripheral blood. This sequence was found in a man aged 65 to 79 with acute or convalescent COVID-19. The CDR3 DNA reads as TGCGCCAGCACTCCGACTAGGGAGGGACGTCAGCAGTTCTTC. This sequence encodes CASTPTREGRQQFF.